This T cell receptor (beta chain) is drawn from a study of control samples from healthy donors and cancer patients. Some clones are missing from TCRdb's copy, which holds only in-frame ones; the method was immunoSEQ multiplex PCR. The table shows about 92,000 clones, with almost 85% occurring only once. The V and J ends lost 5 bases and 3 bases, in that order; junction bases with no gene match: 5. Germline loops: CDR1 LNHDA, CDR2 SQIVND (reference sequence). The CDR3 runs 15 residues. The receptor's source is a woman aged 55 to 70 in good health. The sequenced sample was blood. The chain has TRBV19 and TRBJ2-5; 11 positions agree with TRBD2. The CDR3 bases are TGTGCCAGTAGTTCGTTAGCGGGAGGGAAAGAGACCCAGTACTTC. The encoded protein is CASSSLAGGKETQYF.